The 14 T cell receptor beta chains reported below all come from one sample, sequenced in a study of T-cell memory formation after mild COVID-19. Using its own MiXCR run on the 5' RACE reads, TCRdb lists one record per CDR3 protein. The sample includes 140,000 to 150,000 distinct CDR3 sequences, roughly a quarter of them seen just once. Sequenced input: PBMCs or a T cell subset sorted from them (not recorded which). The source is an adult woman who had mild COVID-19 (a few samples of this study predate the infection). Cell type and time point are not known.

The chain employs TRBV7-9 and TRBJ2-7; TRBD1 is a possible D gene (5 bases). Per the germline V gene, CDR1 is SEHNR and CDR2 is FQNEAQ (reference sequence). This CDR3 comprises 14 residues. Between the trimmed V and J ends, which lost 5 bases and 2 bases, there was a span of 13 bases. Here the CDR3 reads CASSPVRGPYEQYF. The CDR3 nucleotides read TGTGCCAGCAGCCCCGTAAGGGGTCCCTACGAGCAGTACTTC.

This clonotype came up a few times. The CDR3 nucleotides are TGTGCCAGCAGCGTAGGTTGGGGCCGCTCCTACGAGCAGTACTTC. Amino acid sequence: CASSVGWGRSYEQYF. V usage is TRBV9 and J usage is TRBJ2-7; weak D call: TRBD1 (5 bases). The germline V and J ends were trimmed by 0 bases and 0 bases, with 10 bases remaining between them. This CDR3 is 15 amino acids long. The germline CDR1 and CDR2 sequences are SGDLS and YYNGEE.

This rearrangement joins TRBV2 to TRBJ1-5; D is unresolved. CDR1 is SNHLY, CDR2 FYNNEI, per germline. The CDR3 totals 11 residues. V shed 11 bases and J shed 4 bases, with 9 bases lying between them. DNA for the CDR3: TGTGCCTCCGGGAGGAATCAGCCCCAGCATTTT. Encoded protein: CASGRNQPQHF. The full variable domain, in which reference TRBV2 and TRBJ1-5 provide the parts outside the CDR3, is EPEVTQTPSHQVTQMGQEVILRCVPISNHLYFYWYRQILGQKVEFLVSFYNNEISEKSEIFDDQFSVERPDGSNFTLKIRSTKLEDSAMYFCASGRNQPQHFGDGTRLSIL.

V usage is TRBV29-1 and J usage is TRBJ2-7, with D perhaps TRBD2 (6 bases). Germline V gene data show CDR1 as SQVTM and CDR2 as ANQGSEA. V lost 6 bases to trimming and J lost 0 bases, with 12 bases between them. The CDR3 has 13 residues. This CDR3 is CSVLGDSSYEQYF. The CDR3 DNA follows: TGCAGCGTCCTCGGGGACTCCTCCTACGAGCAGTACTTC.

This clonotype was counted between two and nine times. The J gene is TRBJ1-2, the V gene TRBV12-3 or TRBV12-4; a weak D match, TRBD1 (6 bases). The CDR3 has 17 amino acids. Trimming removed 5 bases at V and 0 bases at J, with 19 bases between. In nucleotides, the CDR3 is TGTGCCAGCAGTCCCGGACAGCCCTATAAAACTAACTATGGCTACACCTTC. Its protein is CASSPGQPYKTNYGYTF.

This clonotype was recorded a few times. In DNA, the CDR3 is TGTGCCAGCAGTTATAGTCATTCCTACGAGCAGTACTTC. This gives the protein CASSYSHSYEQYF. V and J are TRBV6-2 or TRBV6-3 and TRBJ2-7; D is unresolved. Germline lookup yields CDR1 MNHEY and CDR2 SVGEGT. The CDR3 loop spans 13 amino acids. Deletions cut 3 bases from V and 1 base from J, with 7 bases between.

J is TRBJ2-3 and V is TRBV28, with a tentative D call TRBD2 (5 bases). Germline CDR1 MDHEN, CDR2 SYDVKM. The CDR3 has 14 residues. Trimming took 4 bases from V and 1 from J, leaving 9 bases between them. The CDR3 nucleotides are TGTGCCAGCAGTTACGAGGGCGGCACAGATACGCAGTATTTT. Amino acid sequence: CASSYEGGTDTQYF.

This clonotype was seen more than once but under ten times. The chain recombines TRBV9 with TRBJ2-3, with TRBD1 matching over 10 bases. CDR1 and CDR2 from the germline V gene are SGDLS and YYNGEE. J lost 0 bases, V lost 0 bases, and 7 bases had no gene match. The CDR3 runs 18 residues. The DNA of the CDR3 is TGTGCCAGCAGCGTAGCGCGGGACAGGGGAACTAGCACAGATACGCAGTATTTT. Protein product: CASSVARDRGTSTDTQYF.

V and J are TRBV18 and TRBJ2-5; 8 nucleotides line up with TRBD1. The germline V gene encodes CDR1 KGHSH and CDR2 LQKENI. The CDR3 sequence is 17 residues long. V trimming: 0 bases; J trimming: 4 bases; junction bases outside the gene matches: 10. The CDR3 DNA reads as TGTGCCAGCTCACCACCTTCCGGGACAGGTTACCGAGAGACCCAGTACTTC. It is translated as CASSPPSGTGYRETQYF.

This clonotype was found a few times. The chain links TRBV4-2 to TRBJ2-3; the match to TRBD2 covers 7 bases. This CDR3 has 16 residues. Trimming took 1 base from V and 1 from J; bases not matched to a gene: 5. In germline, CDR1 is LGHNA, CDR2 YNFKEQ. The CDR3 bases are TGTGCCAGCAGCCAAGGAGTAAGCGGGGGCACAGATACGCAGTATTTT. Protein sequence: CASSQGVSGGTDTQYF.

This clonotype was counted only a few times. The chain carries TRBV2 and TRBJ2-1; tentative D call: TRBD1 (5 bases). Germline V lookup: CDR1 SNHLY, CDR2 FYNNEI. V was cut by 6 bases and J by 4 bases, with 16 bases left in between. This CDR3 has 15 amino acids. This CDR3 reads CASSPDQGRYNEQFF. The CDR3 DNA sequence: TGTGCCAGCAGCCCCGATCAGGGAAGATACAATGAGCAGTTCTTC. The entire variable domain, with the rest obtained from reference TRBV2 and TRBJ2-1, is as follows: EPEVTQTPSHQVTQMGQEVILRCVPISNHLYFYWYRQILGQKVEFLVSFYNNEISEKSEIFDDQFSVERPDGSNFTLKIRSTKLEDSAMYFCASSPDQGRYNEQFFGPGTRLTVL.

The CDR3: CSVEGLYDRAKFEETQYF. The DNA for the CDR3 is TGCAGCGTTGAAGGGCTTTACGACAGGGCCAAGTTCGAAGAGACCCAGTACTTC. This chain uses TRBV29-1 with TRBJ2-5; 7 bases fit TRBD1. CDR1 SQVTM and CDR2 ANQGSEA come from the germline V gene. The CDR3 length is 18 residues. The trim removed 1 base at V and 3 bases at J, leaving 17 bases unmatched.

The gene calls are TRBV5-1 and TRBJ2-1; D is ambiguous. Trimming cost V 4 bases and J 8 bases, with 13 bases left between them. The CDR3 runs to 13 residues. Germline V gives CDR1 SGHRS, CDR2 YFSETQ. The CDR3 reads CASSPNDGHEQFF. The CDR3 DNA reads as TGCGCCAGCAGCCCCAACGACGGCCATGAGCAGTTCTTC. Filled out from reference TRBV5-1 and TRBJ2-1, the complete variable domain reads KAGVTQTPRYLIKTRGQQVTLSCSPISGHRSVSWYQQTPGQGLQFLFEYFSETQRNKGNFPGRFSGRQFSNSRSEMNVSTLELGDSALYLCASSPNDGHEQFFGPGTRLTVL.

The chain has TRBV9 and TRBJ2-4; the D gene is possibly TRBD2 (6 bases). The CDR3 is made up of 15 amino acids. Germline V gives CDR1 SGDLS, CDR2 YYNGEE. The germline V and J ends were trimmed by 3 bases and 6 bases, with 16 bases remaining between them. CDR3 nucleotide sequence: TGTGCCAGCAGCGCCGGGAGAGTGGAGGGAAACATTCAGTACTTC. This translates into CASSAGRVEGNIQYF.